One and the same sample provided the 20 T cell receptor beta chains below, sequenced in a study of beta chain features in type 1 diabetes (dated by TCRdb to 2016 to 2019). The study at large found these results: In all four CD4+ subsets, TCRB CDR3 length was moderately but significantly shorter in type 1 diabetes patients.

Libraries were prepared through the immunoSEQ multiplex PCR assay. All of the isolated RNA was reverse transcribed with the High Capacity cDNA Reverse Transcription Kit, so expressed TCRB transcripts were sequenced. The clones in this table, taken by TCRdb from immuneACCESS, are in-frame only. Not every clone is retained; where verified, under half of the shortfall comes from an unresolved V gene, and the cause of the rest is unknown. This sample is represented by nearly 700,000 clones; roughly 12% of them were singletons. The ten largest clones take up 0.022% of the sample. Their cognate antigens are unknown. Material for sequencing was naive CD4+ T cells from blood. Explained via the paper, the cell subset or site label denotes: true naive CD4+ T cells. These receptors originate from a man aged 18-30 years with type 1 diabetes.

The sample holds a few counts of this clone. This chain connects TRBV9 to TRBJ1-6; TRBD1 matches 9 bases. Germline assignment: CDR1 SGDLS and CDR2 YYNGEE. Unmatched junction bases numbered 9, after V lost 3 bases and J lost 5 bases. This CDR3 contains 17 residues. The CDR3 coding sequence is TGTGCCAGCAGCGCAGCGGGACAGGGAATCAATAATTCACCCCTCCACTTT. Its protein product is CASSAAGQGINNSPLHF.

The chain employs TRBV5-1 and TRBJ2-1; D unclear. Germline loops: CDR1 SGHRS, CDR2 YFSETQ. With 0 bases removed from V and 0 bases from J, the gap between germline ends came to 7 bases. This CDR3 has 15 amino acids. CDR3 loop: CASSLVVSSYNEQFF. CDR3 DNA sequence: TGCGCCAGCAGCTTGGTGGTATCCTCCTACAATGAGCAGTTCTTC.

The chain couples TRBV19 to TRBJ2-3; D gene unclear. The CDR3 has 14 amino acids. Germline V gene lookup returns CDR1 LNHDA and CDR2 SQIVND (reference sequence). The V end lost 7 bases, the J end lost 0 bases, and 11 bases lay between the germline ends. Here the CDR3 DNA reads TGTGCCAGTATCAACCAAGTCAGCACAGATACGCAGTATTTT. Its translation: CASINQVSTDTQYF.

This clone showed up just a few times. The V gene is TRBV10-3, the J gene TRBJ1-2; no reliable D call. V dropped 6 bases and J dropped 4 bases, with 9 bases sitting between them. CDR1 and CDR2 from the germline V gene are ENHRY and SYGVKD. The CDR3 covers 12 residues. DNA for the CDR3: TGTGCCATCAGCGCCGGCGGCTATGGCTACACCTTC. It specifies CAISAGGYGYTF.

The chain is built from TRBV5-4 and TRBJ2-2, with 7 bases aligning to TRBD1. CDR3 size: 14 residues. After removal of 0 bases from V and 5 bases from J, the junction contained 1 base not matched to a gene. The germline V gene has CDR1 SGHNT and CDR2 YYREEE (reference sequence). CDR3 region: CASSLDRGTGELFF. The DNA of the CDR3 is TGTGCCAGCAGCTTGGACAGGGGTACCGGGGAGCTGTTTTTT.

J is TRBJ2-6 and V is TRBV28; D is ambiguous. Germline lookup yields CDR1 MDHEN and CDR2 SYDVKM. The CDR3 contains 17 residues. Trimming took off 7 bases at V and 0 bases at J, with 16 bases between the two ends. The DNA of the CDR3 is TGTGCCAGCACCTCGGCGACACTCCACTCTGGGGCCAACGTCCTGACTTTC. Amino acids: CASTSATLHSGANVLTF.

This clone was counted a few times. V gene TRBV28 combines with J gene TRBJ2-7; 7 bases match TRBD1. This CDR3 spans 13 amino acids. The germline CDR1 and CDR2 sequences are MDHEN and SYDVKM. Unmatched junction bases numbered 9, after V lost 6 bases and J lost 7 bases. The CDR3 DNA reads as TGTGCCAGCAGCACAGGGGAAACGGGAGAGCAGTACTTC. Translation: CASSTGETGEQYF.

The V call is TRBV30, the J call TRBJ2-3, with D possibly matching TRBD1 (6 bases). V was cut by 4 bases and J by 1 base, with 15 bases left in between. This CDR3 region has 15 residues. Germline V gene lookup returns CDR1 GTSNPN and CDR2 SVGIG (reference sequence). The CDR3: CAWNIVSGGTDTQYF. The CDR3 nucleotides are TGTGCCTGGAATATCGTGTCAGGGGGCACAGATACGCAGTATTTT.

This clone has a handful of counts. This chain uses TRBV6-6 with TRBJ1-2; TRBD1 aligns across 7 bases. The germline gives CDR1 MNHNY, CDR2 SVGAGI (reference sequence). V trimming: 5 bases; J trimming: 6 bases; junction bases outside the gene matches: 6. The CDR3 is 13 amino acids. DNA of the CDR3: TGTGCCAGCAGTCGCCTGACAGGGCATGGCTACACCTTC. Translating gives CASSRLTGHGYTF.

This clone was counted between two and nine times. The V call is TRBV7-9, the J call TRBJ2-7, with D possibly being TRBD1 or TRBD2 (5 bases each). The V end lost 5 bases, the J end lost 5 bases, and 22 bases lay between the germline ends. Germline CDR1 SEHNR, CDR2 FQNEAQ (reference sequence). The CDR3 has 16 amino acids. The CDR3 reads CASSPGAAGPTHEQYF. CDR3 DNA: TGTGCCAGCAGCCCCGGGGCGGCGGGCCCTACGCACGAGCAGTACTTC. Full variable domain (missing parts from reference TRBV7-9 and TRBJ2-7): DTGVSQNPRHKITKRGQNVTFRCDPISEHNRLYWYRQTLGQGPEFLTYFQNEAQLEKSRLLSDRFSAERPKGSFSTLEIQRTEQGDSAMYLCASSPGAAGPTHEQYFGPGTRLTVT.

This clone has only a few counts. V usage is TRBV5-1 and J usage is TRBJ2-2, with no clear D. V was cut by 4 bases and J by 5 bases, with 6 bases left in between. The CDR3 spans 12 residues. Germline V gene lookup returns CDR1 SGHRS and CDR2 YFSETQ. The CDR3 nucleotides read TGCGCCAGCAGCCAAGGAACCGGGGAGCTGTTTTTT. Amino acid sequence: CASSQGTGELFF.

This clone came up a few times. The chain carries TRBV9 and TRBJ2-3; D might be TRBD1 or TRBD2, each matching 5 bases. V shed 1 base and J shed 0 bases, with 12 bases lying between them. CDR1 and CDR2 from the germline V gene are SGDLS and YYNGEE. CDR3 length: 16 residues. CDR3 coding DNA: TGTGCCAGCAGCGTAAGAGGGGATACTAGCACAGATACGCAGTATTTT. Its translation is CASSVRGDTSTDTQYF.

The CDR3 sequence: CASSSPPGQGSRTAEQFF. The CDR3 DNA reads as TGTGCCAGCAGCTCGCCGCCGGGACAGGGCTCTCGTACGGCTGAGCAGTTCTTC. The V gene is TRBV7-9, the J gene TRBJ2-1, with 9 bases matching TRBD1. V dropped 4 bases and J dropped 9; count of bases not matched to a gene: 19. CDR1 is SEHNR, CDR2 FQNEAQ, per germline (reference sequence). The CDR3 is 18 residues long.

V and J are TRBV5-4 and TRBJ2-4; D is uncertain. Germline V lookup: CDR1 SGHNT, CDR2 YYREEE (reference sequence). Trimming took off 2 bases at V and 1 base at J, with 10 bases between the two ends. CDR3 size: 15 residues. The CDR3 reads CASSFPAPAKNIQYF. The CDR3 DNA reads TGTGCCAGCAGCTTCCCAGCTCCTGCCAAAAACATTCAGTACTTC.

The genes are TRBV27 and TRBJ2-7; D is possibly TRBD2 (5 bases). The germline V gene has CDR1 MNHEY and CDR2 SMNVEV (reference sequence). This CDR3 spans 15 amino acids. Trimming took 3 bases from V and 7 from J, leaving 19 bases between them. The CDR3 loop is CASSLLPLPPGEQYF. The CDR3 nucleotides read TGTGCCAGCAGTTTGCTTCCCTTGCCCCCGGGGGAGCAGTACTTC.

In DNA form, the CDR3 reads TGCAGCGCCCGGGCAGGTCCTAGCAATCAGCCCCAGCATTTT. Translation gives CSARAGPSNQPQHF. V gene TRBV29-1 combines with J gene TRBJ1-5; D is unresolved. Trimming removed 7 bases at V and 0 bases at J, with 13 bases between. The CDR3 loop spans 14 amino acids. Germline assignment: CDR1 SQVTM and CDR2 ANQGSEA.

This clone was found a few times. CDR3 protein: CAWSPRQGAYNEQFF. The CDR3 DNA reads as TGTGCCTGGAGCCCTAGACAGGGGGCATACAATGAGCAGTTCTTC. The chain couples TRBV30 to TRBJ2-1, with 10 bases identical to TRBD1. V trimming: 3 bases; J trimming: 4 bases; junction bases outside the gene matches: 6. Germline CDR1 GTSNPN, CDR2 SVGIG (reference sequence). The CDR3 totals 15 residues.

This clone was seen only a few times. V and J are TRBV5-5 and TRBJ1-5; a weak D match, TRBD1 (6 bases). Trimming pared 4 bases from V and 4 bases from J, leaving 21 bases between. The CDR3 contains 17 residues. Germline values: CDR1 SGHKS, CDR2 YYEKEE (reference sequence). CDR3 sequence: CASSLTEPIGGNQPQHF. DNA of the CDR3: TGTGCCAGCAGCCTAACCGAACCTATAGGGGGGAATCAGCCCCAGCATTTT.

The chain couples TRBV2 to TRBJ1-5, with D perhaps matching TRBD1 (5 bases). Germline V gene lookup returns CDR1 SNHLY and CDR2 FYNNEI. The CDR3 sequence is 16 residues long. Deletions cut 2 bases from V and 4 bases from J, with 15 bases between. In DNA, the CDR3 is TGTGCCAGCAGTGAATTGTCTTCCAGGGTAAATCAGCCCCAGCATTTT. Its translation is CASSELSSRVNQPQHF.

There are a few counts of this clone. V and J are TRBV2 and TRBJ2-7; D may be TRBD1 (7 bases). Germline V lookup: CDR1 SNHLY, CDR2 FYNNEI. This CDR3 region has 14 residues. The V and J ends lost 5 bases and 3 bases respectively, with 14 bases between them. In nucleotides, the CDR3 is TGTGCCAGCAGTTGGCAGGGGGGAAACTACGAGCAGTACTTC. Translating gives CASSWQGGNYEQYF.